The source of this T cell receptor (beta chain) is a study of T cell responses to AZD1222 COVID-19 vaccine. Deletions cut 6 bases from V and 7 bases from J, with 12 bases between. The CDR3 spans 12 residues. Notes on the study in general: Most donors were white British, females outnumbered males, and clonal diversity was possibly underestimated. CD4 TCRs linked to vaccination spanned spike, dominating at 160-218 and 743-854. Within unmutated variant regions lay the reported targets of nearly half of spike-specific TCRs.

A word on this clone: Its specificity is not known.

The table came from immunoSEQ multiplex PCR; TCRdb's copy has only in-frame clones and leaves some out. The sample includes tens of thousands of clones, around 91% of them seen just once. This clonotype was obtained from an adult in good health. Sequenced material: peripheral blood, taken on day 0 of MenACWY control vaccination. The V and J genes are TRBV12-3 or TRBV12-4 and TRBJ1-2; TRBD1 might be the D (5 bases). The CDR3 DNA reads as TGTGCCAGCAGAGCAACAGGTTTTGGCTACACCTTC. It codes for CASRATGFGYTF.